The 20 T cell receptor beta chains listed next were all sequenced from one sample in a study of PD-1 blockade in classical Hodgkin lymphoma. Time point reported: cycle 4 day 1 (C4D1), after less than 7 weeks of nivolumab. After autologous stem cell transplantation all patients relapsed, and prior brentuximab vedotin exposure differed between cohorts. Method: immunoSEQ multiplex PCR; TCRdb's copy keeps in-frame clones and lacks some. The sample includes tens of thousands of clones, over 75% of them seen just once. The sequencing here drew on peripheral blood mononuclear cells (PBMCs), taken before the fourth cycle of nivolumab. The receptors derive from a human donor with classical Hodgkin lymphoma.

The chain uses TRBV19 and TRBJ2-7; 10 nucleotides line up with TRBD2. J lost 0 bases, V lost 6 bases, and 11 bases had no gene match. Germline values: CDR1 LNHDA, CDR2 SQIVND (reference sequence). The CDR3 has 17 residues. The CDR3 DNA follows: TGTGCCAGTAGCTATAGGGCCACTAGCGGGGTCTCCTACGAGCAGTACTTC. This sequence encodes CASSYRATSGVSYEQYF.

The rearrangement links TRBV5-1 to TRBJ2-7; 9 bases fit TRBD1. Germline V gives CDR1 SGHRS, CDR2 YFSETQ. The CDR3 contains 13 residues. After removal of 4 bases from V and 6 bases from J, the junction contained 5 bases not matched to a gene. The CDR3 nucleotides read TGCGCCAGCAGCCTCGGACAGGGGTCCGAGCAGTACTTC. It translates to CASSLGQGSEQYF.

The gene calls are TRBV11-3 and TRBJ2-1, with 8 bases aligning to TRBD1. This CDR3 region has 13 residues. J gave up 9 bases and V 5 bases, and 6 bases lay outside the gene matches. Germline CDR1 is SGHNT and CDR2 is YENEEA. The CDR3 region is CASSNAGGGEQFF. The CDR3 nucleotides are TGTGCCAGCAGCAATGCAGGGGGCGGTGAGCAGTTCTTC. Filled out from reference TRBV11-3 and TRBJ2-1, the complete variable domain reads EAGVVQSPRYKIIEKKQPVAFWCNPISGHNTLYWYLQNLGQGPELLIRYENEEAVDDSQLPKDRFSAERLKGVDSTLKIQPAELGDSAVYLCASSNAGGGEQFFGPGTRLTVL.

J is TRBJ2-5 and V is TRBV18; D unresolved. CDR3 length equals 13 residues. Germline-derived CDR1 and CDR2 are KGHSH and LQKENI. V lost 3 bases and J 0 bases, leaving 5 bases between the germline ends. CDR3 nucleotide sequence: TGTGCCAGCTCACCTGCTTACCAAGAGACCCAGTACTTC. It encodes CASSPAYQETQYF.

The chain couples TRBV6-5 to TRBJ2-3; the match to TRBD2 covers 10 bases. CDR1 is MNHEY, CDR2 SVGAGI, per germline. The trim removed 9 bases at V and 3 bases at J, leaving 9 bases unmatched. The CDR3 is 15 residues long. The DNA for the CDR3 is TGTGCCAGTACGGGAGCGGGGGGGCAAACAGATACGCAGTATTTT. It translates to CASTGAGGQTDTQYF.

CDR3 DNA sequence: TGTGCCAGCTCACAAGAGACTACAGGGGGAGGGAGCAATCAGCCCCAGCATTTT. Translating it yields CASSQETTGGGSNQPQHF. V gene TRBV18 combines with J gene TRBJ1-5, with TRBD1 matching 8 bases. The CDR3 length is 18 residues. V lost 4 bases, J lost 1 base, and 12 bases stayed unmatched. Germline values: CDR1 KGHSH, CDR2 LQKENI.

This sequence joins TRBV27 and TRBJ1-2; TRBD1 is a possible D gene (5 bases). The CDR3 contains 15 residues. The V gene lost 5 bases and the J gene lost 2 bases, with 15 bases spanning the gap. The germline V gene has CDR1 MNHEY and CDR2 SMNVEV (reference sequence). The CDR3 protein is CASSPRDGWNYGYTF. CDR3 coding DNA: TGTGCCAGCAGTCCCCGGGACGGATGGAACTATGGCTACACCTTC.

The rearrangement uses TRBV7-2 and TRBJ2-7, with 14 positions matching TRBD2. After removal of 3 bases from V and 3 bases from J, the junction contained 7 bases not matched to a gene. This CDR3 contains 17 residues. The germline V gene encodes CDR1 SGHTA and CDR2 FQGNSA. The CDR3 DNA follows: TGTGCCAGCAGCTTCGGGACTAGCGGGAGAATAGGCTACGAGCAGTACTTC. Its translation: CASSFGTSGRIGYEQYF.

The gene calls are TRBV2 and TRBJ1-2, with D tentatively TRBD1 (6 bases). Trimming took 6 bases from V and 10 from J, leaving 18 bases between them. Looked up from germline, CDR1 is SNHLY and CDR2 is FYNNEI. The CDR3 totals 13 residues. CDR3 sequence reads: CASSYRAGTDYTF. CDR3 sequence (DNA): TGTGCCAGCAGCTACAGGGCCGGGACGGACTACACCTTC.

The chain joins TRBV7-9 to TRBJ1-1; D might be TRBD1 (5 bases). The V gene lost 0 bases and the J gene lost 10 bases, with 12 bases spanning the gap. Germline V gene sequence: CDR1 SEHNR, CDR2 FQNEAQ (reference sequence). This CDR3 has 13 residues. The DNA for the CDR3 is TGTGCCAGCAGCTTAGCGGGGGTCGTGGGAGCTTTCTTT. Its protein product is CASSLAGVVGAFF.

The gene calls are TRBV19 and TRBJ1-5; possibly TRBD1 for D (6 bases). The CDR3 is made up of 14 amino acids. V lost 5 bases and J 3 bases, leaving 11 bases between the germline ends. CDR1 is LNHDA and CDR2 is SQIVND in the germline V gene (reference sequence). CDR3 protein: CASSLTGLNQPQHF. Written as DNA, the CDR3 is TGTGCCAGTAGTTTGACAGGCCTCAATCAGCCCCAGCATTTT.

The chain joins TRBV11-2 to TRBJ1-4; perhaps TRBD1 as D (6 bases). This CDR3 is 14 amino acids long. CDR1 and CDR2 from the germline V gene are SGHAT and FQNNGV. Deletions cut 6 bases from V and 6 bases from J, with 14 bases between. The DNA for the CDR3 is TGTGCCAGCAGTCGACAGGTTGCGGATGAAAAACTGTTTTTT. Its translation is CASSRQVADEKLFF.

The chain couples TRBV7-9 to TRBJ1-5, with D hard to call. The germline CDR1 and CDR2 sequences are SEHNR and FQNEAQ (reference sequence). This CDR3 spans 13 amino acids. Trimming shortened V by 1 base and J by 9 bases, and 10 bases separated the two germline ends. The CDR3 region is CASSLDREVPQHF. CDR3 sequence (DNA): TGTGCCAGCAGCTTAGATAGGGAGGTGCCCCAGCATTTT.

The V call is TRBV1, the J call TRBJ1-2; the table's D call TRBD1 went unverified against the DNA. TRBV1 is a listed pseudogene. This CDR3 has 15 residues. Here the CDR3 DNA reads TGCACCAGCAGCCAAGTTAATCCGACAGATTATGGCTACACCTTC. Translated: CTSSQVNPTDYGYTF.

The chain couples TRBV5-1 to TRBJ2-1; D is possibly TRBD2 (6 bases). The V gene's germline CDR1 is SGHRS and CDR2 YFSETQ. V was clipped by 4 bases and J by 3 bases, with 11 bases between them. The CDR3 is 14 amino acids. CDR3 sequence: CASSHQGGYNEQFF. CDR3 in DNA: TGCGCCAGCAGCCACCAGGGAGGCTACAATGAGCAGTTCTTC.

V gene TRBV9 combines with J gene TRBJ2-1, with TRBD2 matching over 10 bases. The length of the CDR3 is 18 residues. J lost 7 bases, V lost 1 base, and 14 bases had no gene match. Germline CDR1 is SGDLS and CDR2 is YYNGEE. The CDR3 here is CASSVLGRGLAAGNEQFF. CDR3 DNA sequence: TGTGCCAGCAGCGTACTCGGCCGAGGACTAGCGGCGGGAAATGAGCAGTTCTTC.

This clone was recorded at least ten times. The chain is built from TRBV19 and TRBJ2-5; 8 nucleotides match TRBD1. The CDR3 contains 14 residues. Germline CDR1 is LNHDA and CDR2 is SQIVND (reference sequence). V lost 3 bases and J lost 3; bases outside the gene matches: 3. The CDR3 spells CASSIRGLKETQYF. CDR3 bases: TGTGCCAGTAGTATCAGGGGGCTCAAAGAGACCCAGTACTTC.

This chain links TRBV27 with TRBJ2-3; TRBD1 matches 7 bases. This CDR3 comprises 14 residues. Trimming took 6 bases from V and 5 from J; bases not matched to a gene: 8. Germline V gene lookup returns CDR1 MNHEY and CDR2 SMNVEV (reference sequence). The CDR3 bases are TGTGCCAGCAGGGACACAGGGGCGGGAGATACGCAGTATTTT. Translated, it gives CASRDTGAGDTQYF.

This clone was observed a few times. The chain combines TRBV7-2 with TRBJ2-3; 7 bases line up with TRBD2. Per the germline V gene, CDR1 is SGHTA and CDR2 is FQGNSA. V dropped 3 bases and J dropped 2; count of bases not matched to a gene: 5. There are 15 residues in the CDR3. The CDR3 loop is CASSFSGANTDTQYF. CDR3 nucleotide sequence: TGTGCCAGCAGCTTCAGCGGGGCTAACACAGATACGCAGTATTTT.

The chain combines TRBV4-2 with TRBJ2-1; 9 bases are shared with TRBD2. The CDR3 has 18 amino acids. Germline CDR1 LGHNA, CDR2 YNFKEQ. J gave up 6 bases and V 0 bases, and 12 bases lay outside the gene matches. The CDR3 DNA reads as TGTGCCAGCAGCCAAGAAAGATTCGGCGGGAGGGCATTCAATGAGCAGTTCTTC. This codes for CASSQERFGGRAFNEQFF.